Following are 14 T cell receptor beta chains from one sample sequenced in a study of OX40 agonist ivuxolimab in advanced cancers. Clones were read by immunoSEQ multiplex PCR, and TCRdb kept only the in-frame ones, dropping some. Of tens of thousands of clones listed, roughly 80% are singletons. The sample in question was CD4+ or CD8+ T cells sorted from blood, obtained in a trial of the OX40 agonist ivuxolimab. The receptors stem from an adult with an advanced solid tumor such as melanoma, head and neck, liver or kidney cancer.

The V gene is TRBV27, the J gene TRBJ1-6; D is perhaps TRBD1 (5 bases). V lost 6 bases to trimming and J lost 6 bases, with 15 bases between them. This CDR3 is built from 15 residues. CDR1 MNHEY and CDR2 SMNVEV come from the germline V gene (reference sequence). CDR3: CASSMLGLVNSPLHF. The CDR3 DNA reads as TGTGCCAGCAGCATGCTGGGACTGGTTAATTCACCCCTCCACTTT.

The V gene is TRBV30, the J gene TRBJ1-4; 7 nucleotides match TRBD1. CDR1 is GTSNPN and CDR2 is SVGIG in the germline V gene (reference sequence). V lost 3 bases to trimming and J lost 3 bases; unmatched junction nucleotides: 4. This CDR3 is 14 amino acids long. The DNA for the CDR3 is TGTGCCTGGAGCGACGGGACAGCTAATGAAAAACTGTTTTTT. This encodes CAWSDGTANEKLFF. Looking up the rest from reference TRBV30 and TRBJ1-4 gives the full variable domain: SQTIHQWPATLVQPVGSPLSLECTVEGTSNPNLYWYRQAAGRGLQLLFYSVGIGQISSEVPQNLSASRPQDRQFILSSKKLLLSDSGFYLCAWSDGTANEKLFFGSGTQLSVL.

The chain recombines TRBV4-3 with TRBJ2-3, with D possibly being TRBD1 (6 bases). CDR3 length equals 15 residues. CDR1 LGHNA and CDR2 YSLEER come from the germline V gene. V lost 1 base to trimming and J lost 1 base, with 9 bases between them. CDR3 in DNA: TGCGCCAGCAGCCAAGGGGGGCGCGGCACAGATACGCAGTATTTT. It specifies CASSQGGRGTDTQYF.

The V and J genes are TRBV5-1 and TRBJ2-5, with D possibly matching TRBD2 (6 bases). The end of the DNA is better explained by TRBJ2-7, so the J call may be wrong. The CDR3 runs to 14 residues. Germline values: CDR1 SGHRS, CDR2 YFSETQ. The chain's CDR3 is CASSRLGEAYEQYF. CDR3 nucleotides: TGCGCCAGCAGCCGGCTGGGGGAGGCCTACGAGCAGTACTTC.

This clone is a singleton in its sample. This rearrangement joins TRBV9 to TRBJ2-1; D is uncertain. Germline loops: CDR1 SGDLS, CDR2 YYNGEE. V was pared by 4 bases and J by 7 bases, with 9 bases between. The CDR3 covers 12 residues. In DNA form, the CDR3 reads TGTGCCAGCAGCTCCCGCACGAATGAGCAGTTCTTC. It encodes CASSSRTNEQFF.

DNA for the CDR3: TGTGCCAGCAGTGAGTTTGGACAGGGGTACGAAAAACTGTTTTTT. This gives the protein CASSEFGQGYEKLFF. V gene TRBV6-1 combines with J gene TRBJ1-4; 9 positions match TRBD1. Trimming cost V 3 bases and J 8 bases; bases outside gene matches: 7. Germline V gene data show CDR1 as MNHNS and CDR2 as SASEGT. CDR3 length equals 15 residues.

The J gene is TRBJ2-7, the V gene TRBV27; a weak D match, TRBD2 (6 bases). Trimming cost V 2 bases and J 13 bases, with 18 bases left between them. Germline CDR1 and CDR2: MNHEY and SMNVEV (reference sequence). The CDR3 runs to 13 residues. In DNA form, the CDR3 reads TGTGCCAGCAGTTTAGGCGTGAGGAGGGGTTTATACTTC. It is translated as CASSLGVRRGLYF.

The CDR3, as DNA: TGCGCCAGCAGCTTGAGTTCAGGGCGGGACACCGGGGAGCTGTTTTTT. Residues: CASSLSSGRDTGELFF. The genes are TRBV5-1 and TRBJ2-2, with D perhaps matching TRBD1 or TRBD2 (5 bases each). V shed 1 base and J shed 3 bases, with 13 bases lying between them. Per the germline V gene, CDR1 is SGHRS and CDR2 is YFSETQ. The length of the CDR3 is 16 residues.

The chain combines TRBV9 with TRBJ1-3; D call uncertain. Germline lookup yields CDR1 SGDLS and CDR2 YYNGEE. The germline V and J ends were trimmed by 3 bases and 0 bases, with 7 bases remaining between them. The CDR3 sequence is 14 residues long. CDR3 DNA: TGTGCCAGCAGCGCCCTTGACTCTGGAAACACCATATATTTT. Residues: CASSALDSGNTIYF.

The V and J genes are TRBV15 and TRBJ2-6, with D possibly TRBD2 on 6 matching bases. This CDR3 is 17 amino acids long. CDR1 is LNHNV and CDR2 is YYDKDF in the germline V gene (reference sequence). With 2 bases removed from V and 0 bases from J, the gap between germline ends came to 11 bases. CDR3 region: CATSRFTGSSGANVLTF. In nucleotides, the CDR3 is TGTGCCACCAGCAGATTCACCGGGAGCTCTGGGGCCAACGTCCTGACTTTC.

The chain carries TRBV7-2 and TRBJ1-2, with a weak D call TRBD1 (5 bases). The CDR3 consists of 14 residues. The V gene's germline CDR1 is SGHTA and CDR2 FQGNSA. Trimming took 5 bases from V and 6 from J, leaving 16 bases between them. CDR3 sequence reads: CASSRGRQVDGYTF. The CDR3 DNA reads TGTGCCAGCAGCCGGGGACGGCAGGTCGATGGCTACACCTTC.

The chain links TRBV13 to TRBJ1-1, with D possibly being TRBD1 (5 bases). Germline values: CDR1 PRHDT, CDR2 FYEKMQ (reference sequence). The V and J ends lost 4 bases and 1 base respectively, with 10 bases between them. This CDR3 comprises 14 residues. The CDR3 region has the DNA TGTGCCAGCAGCTCCATTCAGGGGAACACTGAAGCTTTCTTT. Translated: CASSSIQGNTEAFF. The full variable domain, completed using reference TRBV13 and TRBJ1-1, is AAGVIQSPRHLIKEKRETATLKCYPIPRHDTVYWYQQGPGQDPQFLISFYEKMQSDKGSIPDRFSAQQFSDYHSELNMSSLELGDSALYFCASSSIQGNTEAFFGQGTRLTVV.

This clone has only one observation. The V and J genes are TRBV9 and TRBJ1-6, with D perhaps matching TRBD1 (6 bases). The CDR3 consists of 13 residues. V was trimmed by 7 bases and J by 7 bases, leaving 12 bases between them. Germline CDR1 SGDLS, CDR2 YYNGEE. This CDR3 reads CASQGQDNSPLHF. DNA for the CDR3: TGTGCCAGCCAGGGACAAGACAATTCACCCCTCCACTTT.

This chain links TRBV5-8 with TRBJ1-1; D is perhaps TRBD1 (5 bases). The germline V gene has CDR1 SGHTS and CDR2 YDEGEE. The V end lost 1 base, the J end lost 0 bases, and 7 bases lay between the germline ends. The CDR3 consists of 14 residues. Here the CDR3 reads CASSLRQLNTEAFF. DNA of the CDR3: TGTGCCAGCAGCTTGCGACAGCTGAACACTGAAGCTTTCTTT.